A selection of T cell receptor beta chains follows, all from one sample in a study of graft-versus-host responses after intestinal transplantation. Libraries were prepared by immunoSEQ multiplex PCR; TCRdb keeps only in-frame clonotypes and omits some of them. The table includes approximately 40,000 clones, 75% to 95% detected once. The source was PBMCs, collected about 310 days after intestinal transplant. All receptors come from a human patient who received an intestinal transplant, so some T cells may come from the graft donor. The CDR3 runs from the conserved cysteine through the conserved F or W. A D gene is named only where the DNA matches it firmly. Clone size is given for some rows only: seen once, a few or many times, or a class if the clone is expanded.

>NA|TRBV10-2|TRBJ2-3|NA
CASSNGAVSTDTQYF
TGCGCCAGCAGTAACGGCGCGGTTAGCACAGATACGCAGTATTTT
>few|TRBV19|TRBJ2-5|NA
CASRGGAQGETQYF
TGTGCCAGTAGAGGGGGGGCGCAAGGGGAGACCCAGTACTTC
>once|TRBV6-1|TRBJ2-7|TRBD2
CASRKLAGAYEQYF
TGTGCCAGCAGGAAACTAGCGGGAGCCTACGAGCAGTACTTC
>NA|TRBV10-1|TRBJ2-7|NA
CASRRRVPSYEQYF
TGCGCCAGCAGGAGGCGGGTACCCTCCTACGAGCAGTACTTC
>NA|TRBV14|TRBJ2-7|TRBD1
CASSQDGTGPHWWNEQYF
TGTGCCAGCAGCCAAGATGGGACAGGACCCCACTGGTGGAACGAGCAGTACTTC
>once|TRBV4-1|TRBJ2-1|NA
CASSQDGRSSYNEQFF
TGCGCCAGCAGCCAAGACGGTAGATCGTCCTACAATGAGCAGTTCTTC
>NA|TRBV28|TRBJ2-3|TRBD1
CASSPPDRLTDTQYF
TGTGCCAGCAGTCCCCCGGACAGGCTCACAGATACGCAGTATTTT
>NA|TRBV6-5|TRBJ2-7|NA
CASSYIRGDEQYF
TGTGCCAGCAGTTACATTAGAGGGGACGAGCAGTACTTC
>NA|TRBV5-1|TRBJ2-7|TRBD2
CASSLALTGGSEQYF
TGCGCCAGCAGCTTGGCCCTGACGGGAGGGTCCGAGCAGTACTTC
>NA|TRBV5-4|TRBJ2-3|NA
CASSPGPDTQYF
TGTGCCAGCAGCCCAGGCCCAGATACGCAGTATTTT
>NA|TRBV4-1|TRBJ1-4|NA
CASSLAGATNEKLFF
TGCGCCAGCAGCCTAGCCGGTGCAACTAATGAAAAACTGTTTTTT
>NA|TRBV5-1|TRBJ2-1|NA
CASSLGGNEQFF
TGCGCCAGCAGCCTTGGGGGGAATGAGCAGTTCTTC
>NA|TRBV11-3|TRBJ2-6|TRBD1
CASSPPDRAFIRSGANVLTF
TGTGCCAGCAGCCCACCTGACAGGGCCTTTATTCGATCTGGGGCCAACGTCCTGACTTTC
>NA|TRBV6-5|TRBJ2-3|TRBD2
CASSQSGGAYDTQYF
TGTGCCAGCAGCCAGTCGGGGGGGGCCTATGATACGCAGTATTTT
>NA|TRBV2|TRBJ1-2|NA
CASSARPGLNYGYTF
TGTGCCAGCAGTGCCCGGCCGGGGTTGAACTATGGCTACACCTTC
>NA|TRBV25-1|TRBJ1-1|NA
CASSELLGNTEAFF
TGTGCCAGCAGTGAATTGCTAGGGAACACTGAAGCTTTCTTT
>NA|TRBV7-9|TRBJ2-7|NA
CASSSRTAPHEQYF
TGTGCCAGCAGCTCCCGGACAGCACCTCACGAGCAGTACTTC
>once|TRBV7-3|TRBJ1-3|NA
CASSPTRDENTIYF
TGTGCCAGCAGCCCCACCAGGGACGAAAACACCATATATTTT
>NA|TRBV21-1|TRBJ2-1|NA
CASSPRGSGSSGNEQFF
TGTGCCAGCAGCCCCCGTGGGTCAGGGTCGTCCGGCAATGAGCAGTTCTTC
>NA|TRBV6-6|TRBJ2-7|NA
CASSYRGADEQYF
TGTGCCAGCAGTTACCGAGGGGCGGATGAGCAGTACTTC
>NA|TRBV29-1|TRBJ2-7|TRBD2
CSVEERAGFSYEQYF
TGCAGCGTTGAAGAAAGAGCGGGGTTCTCCTACGAGCAGTACTTC
>NA|TRBV18|TRBJ2-7|NA
CASSPGPYLSYEQYF
TGTGCCAGCTCACCGGGTCCTTATCTTTCCTACGAGCAGTACTTC
>NA|TRBV6-5|TRBJ2-7|TRBD2
CASRPTSAYEQYF
TGTGCCAGCAGACCAACTAGCGCCTACGAGCAGTACTTC
>once|TRBV4-3|TRBJ2-7|TRBD2
CASSQGLAGSYEQYF
TGCGCCAGCAGCCAAGGACTAGCGGGTTCCTACGAGCAGTACTTC
>NA|TRBV4-2|TRBJ1-5|NA
CASSRERGGKGVPHNQPQHF
TGTGCCAGCAGCCGGGAACGTGGGGGGAAGGGAGTTCCTCACAATCAGCCCCAGCATTTT
>NA|TRBV5-1|TRBJ2-7|NA
CASSLAFGGHEQYF
TGCGCCAGCAGCTTGGCCTTCGGGGGACACGAGCAGTACTTC
>once|TRBV7-2|TRBJ2-6|NA
CASSLDPPYLANVLTF
TGTGCCAGCAGCTTGGATCCTCCCTATCTGGCCAACGTCCTGACTTTC
>once|TRBV2|TRBJ2-5|NA
CASSENRGGETQYF
TGTGCCAGCAGTGAGAATCGGGGAGGAGAGACCCAGTACTTC
>NA|TRBV5-6|TRBJ2-7|TRBD1
CASSFRDSYEQYF
TGTGCCAGCAGCTTCCGGGACAGTTACGAGCAGTACTTC
>NA|TRBV6-6|TRBJ2-7|NA
CASSYSTAPYEQYF
TGTGCCAGCAGTTACTCGACAGCACCCTACGAGCAGTACTTC
>NA|TRBV2|TRBJ2-2|NA
CASSKNWIKELFF
TGTGCCAGCAGCAAAAACTGGATTAAGGAGCTGTTTTTT
>NA|TRBV27|TRBJ1-2|NA
CASSLSGSPYGYTF
TGTGCCAGCAGTTTATCCGGGTCCCCCTATGGCTACACCTTC
>NA|TRBV2|TRBJ1-5|TRBD1
CASSPGQEGGQPQHF
TGTGCCAGCAGCCCCGGACAGGAAGGAGGTCAGCCCCAGCATTTT
>few|TRBV19|TRBJ2-5|NA
CASSIARQETQYF
TGTGCCAGTAGTATAGCCAGACAAGAGACCCAGTACTTC
>NA|TRBV4-1|TRBJ2-1|TRBD2
CASSQGLAGGYNEQFF
TGCGCCAGCAGCCAAGGCCTAGCGGGAGGCTACAATGAGCAGTTCTTC
>NA|TRBV6-1|TRBJ1-2|TRBD1
CASSERGLYGYTF
TGTGCCAGCAGTGAAAGGGGGCTGTATGGCTACACCTTC
>NA|TRBV6-1|TRBJ1-2|NA
CASSLVLSTDGYTF
TGTGCCAGCAGTTTGGTTTTGAGTACGGATGGCTACACCTTC
>NA|TRBV5-6|TRBJ1-2|NA
CASSLERVRYTF
TGTGCCAGCAGCTTGGAGCGGGTCCGCTACACCTTC